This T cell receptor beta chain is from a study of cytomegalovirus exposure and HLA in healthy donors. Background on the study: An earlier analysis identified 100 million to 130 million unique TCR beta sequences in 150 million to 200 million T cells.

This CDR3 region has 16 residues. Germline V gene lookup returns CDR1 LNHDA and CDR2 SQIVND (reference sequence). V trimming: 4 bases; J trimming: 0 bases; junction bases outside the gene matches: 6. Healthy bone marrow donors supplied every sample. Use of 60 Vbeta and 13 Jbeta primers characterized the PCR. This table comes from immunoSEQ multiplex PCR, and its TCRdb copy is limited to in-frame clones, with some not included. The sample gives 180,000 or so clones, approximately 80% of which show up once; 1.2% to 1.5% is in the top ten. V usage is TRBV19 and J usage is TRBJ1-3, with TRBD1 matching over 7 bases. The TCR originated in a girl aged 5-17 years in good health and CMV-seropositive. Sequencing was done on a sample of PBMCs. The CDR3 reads CASSRNRDSSGNTIYF. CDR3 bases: TGTGCCAGTAGTAGAAACCGGGACAGCTCTGGAAACACCATATATTTT.